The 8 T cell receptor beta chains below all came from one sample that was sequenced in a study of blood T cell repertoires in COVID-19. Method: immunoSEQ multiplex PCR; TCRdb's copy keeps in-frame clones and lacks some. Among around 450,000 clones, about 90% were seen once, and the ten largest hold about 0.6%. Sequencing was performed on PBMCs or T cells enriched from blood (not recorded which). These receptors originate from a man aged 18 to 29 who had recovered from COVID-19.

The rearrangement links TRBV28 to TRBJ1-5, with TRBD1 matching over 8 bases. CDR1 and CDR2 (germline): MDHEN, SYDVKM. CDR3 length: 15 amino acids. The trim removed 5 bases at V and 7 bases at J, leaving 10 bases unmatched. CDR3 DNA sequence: TGTGCCAGCAGTCCACTCGGGACAGGACGCCAGCCCCAGCATTTT. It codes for CASSPLGTGRQPQHF.

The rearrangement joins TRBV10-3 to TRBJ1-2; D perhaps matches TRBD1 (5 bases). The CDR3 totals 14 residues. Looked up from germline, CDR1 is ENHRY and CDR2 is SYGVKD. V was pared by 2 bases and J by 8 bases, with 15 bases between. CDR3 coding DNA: TGTGCCATCAGTGAGGCTCGTCAGGGTGAAGGCTACACCTTC. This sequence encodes CAISEARQGEGYTF.

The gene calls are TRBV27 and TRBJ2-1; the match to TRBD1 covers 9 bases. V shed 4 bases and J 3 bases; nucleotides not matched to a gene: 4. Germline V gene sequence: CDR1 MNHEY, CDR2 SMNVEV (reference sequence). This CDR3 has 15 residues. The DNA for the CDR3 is TGTGCCAGCAGTTACAGACAGGGGGTCTACAATGAGCAGTTCTTC. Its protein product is CASSYRQGVYNEQFF.

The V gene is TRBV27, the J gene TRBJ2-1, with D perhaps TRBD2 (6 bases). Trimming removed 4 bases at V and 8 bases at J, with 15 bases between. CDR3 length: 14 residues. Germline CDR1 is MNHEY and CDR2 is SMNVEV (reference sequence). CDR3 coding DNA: TGTGCCAGCAGTTCCCCGGGACGCGGGGATGAGCAGTTCTTC. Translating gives CASSSPGRGDEQFF.

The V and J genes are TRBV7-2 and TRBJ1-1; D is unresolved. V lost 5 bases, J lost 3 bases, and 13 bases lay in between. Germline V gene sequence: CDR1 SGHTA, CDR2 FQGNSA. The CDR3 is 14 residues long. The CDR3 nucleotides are TGTGCCAGCAGCCTCCAACTCATGGACACTGAAGCTTTCTTT. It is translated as CASSLQLMDTEAFF.

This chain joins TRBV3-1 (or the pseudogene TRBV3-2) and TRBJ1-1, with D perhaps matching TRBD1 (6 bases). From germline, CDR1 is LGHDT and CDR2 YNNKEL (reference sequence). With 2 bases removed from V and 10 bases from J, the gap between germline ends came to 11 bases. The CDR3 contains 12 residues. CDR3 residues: CASSQFSTGAFF. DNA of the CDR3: TGTGCCAGCAGCCAATTCTCGACAGGAGCTTTCTTT.

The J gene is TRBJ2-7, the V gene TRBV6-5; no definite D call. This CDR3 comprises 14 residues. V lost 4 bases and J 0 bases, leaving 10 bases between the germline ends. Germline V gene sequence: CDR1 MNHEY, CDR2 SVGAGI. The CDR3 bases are TGTGCCAGCAGTTCCCAGGCGAGCTCCTACGAGCAGTACTTC. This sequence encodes CASSSQASSYEQYF.

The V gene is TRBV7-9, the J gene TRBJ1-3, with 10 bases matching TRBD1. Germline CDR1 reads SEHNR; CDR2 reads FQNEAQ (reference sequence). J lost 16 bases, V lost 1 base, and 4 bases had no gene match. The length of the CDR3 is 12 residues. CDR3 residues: CASSLGRQGAYF. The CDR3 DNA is TGTGCCAGCAGCTTAGGACGACAGGGGGCTTATTTT.